The next 7 T cell receptor beta chains were all read from a single sample in a study of blood T cell repertoires in COVID-19. The protocol was immunoSEQ multiplex PCR, while the TCRdb copy is restricted to in-frame clones and leaves out a portion. The sample has some 250,000 clones, about 80% seen once. Sequencing was carried out using peripheral blood. These receptors all come from a woman aged 80 or over with acute or convalescent COVID-19.

Only one count was recorded for this clone. V usage is TRBV4-1 and J usage is TRBJ1-2, with 7 bases identical to TRBD1. With V trimmed by 1 base and J by 4 bases, 6 bases remained unmatched. CDR1 and CDR2 (germline): MGHRA, YSYEKL. CDR3 length: 15 amino acids. The CDR3 sequence is CASSQAPTGAYGYTF. In DNA form, the CDR3 reads TGCGCCAGCAGCCAAGCTCCCACAGGGGCCTATGGCTACACCTTC.

This rearrangement joins TRBV7-9 to TRBJ2-7, with TRBD1 matching over 7 bases. The germline gives CDR1 SEHNR, CDR2 FQNEAQ (reference sequence). The V segment lost 3 bases and the J segment 2 bases; nucleotides outside the gene matches: 1. The CDR3 has 13 amino acids. In nucleotides, the CDR3 is TGTGCCAGCAGCTTCGGACAGGCCTACGAGCAGTACTTC. Translating it yields CASSFGQAYEQYF.

J is TRBJ1-1 and V is TRBV3-1 (or the pseudogene TRBV3-2), with a possible D match to TRBD1 (5 bases). This CDR3 region has 16 residues. V lost 1 base to trimming and J lost 1 base, with 13 bases between them. Germline values: CDR1 LGHDT, CDR2 YNNKEL (reference sequence). The CDR3 nucleotides read TGTGCCAGCAGCCAAGTTTCTTGGACAAAGAACACTGAAGCTTTCTTT. Protein: CASSQVSWTKNTEAFF.

V gene TRBV5-1 combines with J gene TRBJ1-6; possible D gene TRBD1, 6 bases. Germline CDR1 is SGHRS and CDR2 is YFSETQ. The CDR3 runs 15 residues. The ends were cut back, 4 bases at V and 5 bases at J, with 13 bases in the middle. CDR3 region: CASSLEDSNNSPLHF. In nucleotides, the CDR3 is TGCGCCAGCAGCCTGGAGGACAGTAATAATTCACCCCTCCACTTT.

The rearrangement joins TRBV6-5 to TRBJ1-2; D is unclear. The CDR3 contains 15 residues. CDR1 is MNHEY, CDR2 SVGAGI, per germline. V gave up 4 bases and J gave up 8 bases, with 20 bases separating them. The CDR3 DNA follows: TGTGCCAGCAGTTTACACCGGGATATAGCTATGGGCTACACCTTC. It codes for CASSLHRDIAMGYTF.

V and J are TRBV6-4 and TRBJ1-2; tentative D call: TRBD1 (5 bases). V was shortened by 9 bases and J by 5 bases, with 19 bases between the two germline ends. Germline CDR1 is MRHNA and CDR2 is SNTAGT. The CDR3 length is 14 residues. For the CDR3, the DNA is TGTGCCAGACCACAGTCAAGACAGAAATATGGCTACACCTTC. Translation gives CARPQSRQKYGYTF.

The chain carries TRBV5-1 and TRBJ1-1; D is unresolved. Looked up from germline, CDR1 is SGHRS and CDR2 is YFSETQ. The CDR3 is 15 amino acids. Trimming left V 4 bases short and J 3 bases short, with 16 bases between. The CDR3 coding sequence is TGCGCCAGCAGCCCCGCCCCCTTGCGGTACACTGAAGCTTTCTTT. This sequence encodes CASSPAPLRYTEAFF.